The 19 T cell receptor beta chains presented below share a single source sample, sequenced in a study of regulatory T cells in long-lasting Graves disease. Combining iRepertoire HTBI primers with Arm-PCR of CDR3 regions, the authors built TCR beta libraries. TCRdb re-derived calls from the multiplex PCR reads in MiXCR, one entry per CDR3 protein. The sample carries a few hundred thousand distinct CDR3 sequences, about 13% recorded once. The time point was: newly diagnosed GD, antithyroid drugs for less than 3 months. PBMCs were the source of the RNA used for TCR sequencing. These data also formed part of another study, on T cells in Graves' hyperthyroidism and ophthalmopathy.

This sample comprised peripheral blood mononuclear cells (PBMCs), obtained at new diagnosis, from a patient treated with antithyroid drugs. The receptors were sampled from a man younger than 45 with Graves disease.

This clonotype was detected many times. The chain employs TRBV10-3 and TRBJ2-2, with 9 positions matching TRBD1. V was clipped by 8 bases and J by 0 bases; unmatched bases: 7. The CDR3 length is 16 residues. Germline lookup yields CDR1 ENHRY and CDR2 SYGVKD. The CDR3 sequence: CAIHTGGASNTGELFF. CDR3 bases: TGTGCCATCCATACAGGGGGCGCTTCGAACACCGGGGAGCTGTTTTTT.

This clonotype was found a few times. This may stem from a read error, because a much larger clone lies one nucleotide away. V usage is TRBV30 and J usage is TRBJ2-1, with D possibly being TRBD2 (5 bases). The CDR3 is made up of 11 amino acids. Germline values: CDR1 GTSNPN, CDR2 SVGIG (reference sequence). CDR3 sequence (DNA): TGTGCCTGGAGCCCAGCGGCCGAGCAGTCCTTC. This encodes CAWSPAAEQSF.

This clonotype was observed many times. The chain couples TRBV19 to TRBJ1-1, with D unresolved. CDR3 length equals 14 residues. Trimming took off 1 base at V and 0 bases at J, with 6 bases between the two ends. CDR1 and CDR2 (germline): LNHDA, SQIVND (reference sequence). The DNA for the CDR3 is TGTGCCAGTAGTATAGGCCTGTTGAACACTGAAGCTTTCTTT. It translates to CASSIGLLNTEAFF.

This clonotype was recorded at least ten times. The V gene is TRBV29-1, the J gene TRBJ1-2; weak D call: TRBD1 (5 bases). CDR3 length: 14 residues. Germline V lookup: CDR1 SQVTM, CDR2 ANQGSEA. V lost 0 bases and J 4 bases, leaving 12 bases between the germline ends. This CDR3 is CSVEDRQYSYGYTF. As DNA, the CDR3 is TGCAGCGTTGAAGATCGACAGTATAGCTATGGCTACACCTTC.

The chain employs TRBV30 and TRBJ2-7; D call uncertain. Germline CDR1 reads GTSNPN; CDR2 reads SVGIG (reference sequence). Trimming pared 0 bases from V and 6 bases from J, leaving 15 bases between. The length of the CDR3 is 14 residues. CDR3 DNA: TGTGCCTGGAGTGTAACCTGTCATCTATCCGAGCAGTACTTC. It encodes CAWSVTCHLSEQYF.

In its sample, this clonotype was seen many times. This chain links TRBV11-2 with TRBJ1-4; D call uncertain. CDR1 is SGHAT, CDR2 FQNNGV, per germline. The CDR3 totals 11 residues. The germline V and J ends were trimmed by 5 bases and 6 bases, with 4 bases remaining between them. The CDR3 region is CASSVYEKLFF. CDR3 nucleotides: TGTGCCAGCAGCGTCTATGAAAAACTGTTTTTT.

This clonotype was observed a few times. A junction end diverges from the germline sequence, so it may reflect a read error. The chain joins TRBV7-9 to TRBJ2-1, with 11 bases matching TRBD2. CDR3 length: 16 amino acids. CDR1 and CDR2 (germline): SEHNR, FQNEAQ (reference sequence). CDR3 DNA sequence: TGTGCCAGCAGATTAGCGGGAGGGGGATCCTACAATGAGCAGTTCTTC. The encoded protein is CASRLAGGGSYNEQFF. Full variable domain (rest looked up from reference TRBV7-9 and TRBJ2-1): DTGVSQNPRHKITKRGQNVTFRCDPISEHNRLYWYRQTLGQGPEFLTYFQNEAQLEKSRLLSDRFSAERPKGSFSTLEIQRTEQGDSAMYLCASRLAGGGSYNEQFFGPGTRLTVL.

This clonotype occurred a few times. The chain carries TRBV7-3 and TRBJ1-3; perhaps TRBD1 as D (5 bases). The CDR3 is 16 residues long. From germline, CDR1 is SGHTA and CDR2 FQGTGA. Trimming pared 4 bases from V and 4 bases from J, leaving 17 bases between. The CDR3 DNA follows: TGTGCCAGCAGCTCCTTCGGCTCGTGGACAGGAAACACCATATATTTT. Its protein is CASSSFGSWTGNTIYF.

This rearrangement joins TRBV7-8 to TRBJ1-4; D unclear. This CDR3 has 14 residues. V lost 1 base, J lost 8 bases, and 11 bases lay in between. Per germline, CDR1 SGHVS and CDR2 FQNEAQ. DNA of the CDR3: TGTGCCAGCAGCTTAGGGCGGTCTGGCGAAAAACTGTTTTTT. Protein: CASSLGRSGEKLFF.

This clonotype was recorded at least ten times. The CDR3 sequence: CASSFEQNTEAFF. In DNA, the CDR3 is TGTGCCAGCAGCTTTGAACAGAACACTGAAGCTTTCTTT. The chain combines TRBV7-9 with TRBJ1-1; D is uncertain. Germline CDR1 is SEHNR and CDR2 is FQNEAQ (reference sequence). CDR3 length equals 13 residues. The V and J ends lost 3 bases and 1 base respectively, with 6 bases between them.

This clonotype has more than one count but fewer than ten. The gene calls are TRBV18 and TRBJ2-7, with D tentatively TRBD1 (5 bases). This CDR3 spans 14 amino acids. The ends were cut back, 6 bases at V and 3 bases at J, with 15 bases in the middle. Germline CDR1 KGHSH, CDR2 LQKENI. Written as DNA, the CDR3 is TGTGCCAGCTCGAGGACAAATGGCGACTACGAGCAGTACTTC. This translates into CASSRTNGDYEQYF.

This clonotype was detected ten times or more. The chain couples TRBV6-1 to TRBJ1-6; D uncertain. V gave up 7 bases and J gave up 14 bases, with 15 bases separating them. Germline V gene lookup returns CDR1 MNHNS and CDR2 SASEGT. CDR3 length: 12 residues. CDR3 sequence: CASTRALASLHF. CDR3 DNA: TGTGCCAGCACCCGAGCCCTGGCATCCCTCCACTTT.

This clonotype was detected ten times or more. J is TRBJ2-2 and V is TRBV7-9, with TRBD1 identical over 9 bases. The J segment lost 8 bases and the V segment lost 5 bases, leaving 12 bases of the junction unmatched. The CDR3 is 16 amino acids. Germline CDR1 is SEHNR and CDR2 is FQNEAQ (reference sequence). Here the CDR3 reads CASSQSGTGLLGELFF. CDR3 in DNA: TGTGCCAGCAGCCAGTCCGGGACAGGGTTGTTGGGGGAGCTGTTTTTT.

This clonotype was detected ten times or more. J is TRBJ2-5 and V is TRBV7-7, with D perhaps TRBD1 (5 bases). Trimming stripped 5 bases from V and 4 bases from J, with 23 bases between. Germline V gene sequence: CDR1 SSHAT, CDR2 FNYEAQ (reference sequence). The CDR3 runs to 17 residues. This CDR3 reads CASSLKGWRTGSETQYF. The CDR3 DNA reads TGTGCCAGCAGCCTAAAGGGGTGGCGTACCGGGTCAGAGACCCAGTACTTC. Full variable domain (rest looked up from reference TRBV7-7 and TRBJ2-5): GAGVSQSPRYKVTKRGQDVTLRCDPISSHATLYWYQQALGQGPEFLTYFNYEAQPDKSGLPSDRFSAERPEGSISTLTIQRTEQRDSAMYRCASSLKGWRTGSETQYFGPGTRLLVL.

V is TRBV6-1 and J is TRBJ2-7; tentatively, D is TRBD2 (6 bases). The CDR3 contains 15 residues. With 8 bases removed from V and 5 bases from J, the gap between germline ends came to 22 bases. CDR1 and CDR2 (germline): MNHNS, SASEGT. The CDR3 DNA reads TGTGCCAGCGGAGGGACCGGGAGACCGACCGACGAGCAGTACTTC. Amino acid sequence: CASGGTGRPTDEQYF.

V and J are TRBV6-1 and TRBJ1-5; TRBD1 might be the D (6 bases). This CDR3 is built from 16 residues. Germline assignment: CDR1 MNHNS and CDR2 SASEGT. V was trimmed by 6 bases and J by 2 bases, leaving 17 bases between them. This chain's CDR3 is CASSSAGEGGNQPQHF. As DNA, the CDR3 is TGTGCCAGCAGCAGCGCAGGGGAGGGCGGCAATCAGCCCCAGCATTTT.

This chain joins TRBV19 and TRBJ1-3; D is ambiguous. The CDR3 spans 13 residues. Germline CDR1 reads LNHDA; CDR2 reads SQIVND (reference sequence). The V end was cut by 5 bases, the J end by 8 bases, with 13 bases between. The CDR3 spells CASSPEVGDTIYF. The CDR3 region has the DNA TGTGCCAGTAGTCCGGAAGTTGGGGACACCATATATTTT.

This clonotype appeared many times. The chain combines TRBV7-8 with TRBJ1-2, with TRBD1 matching 7 bases. The CDR3 runs to 16 residues. Germline loops: CDR1 SGHVS, CDR2 FQNEAQ. V shed 4 bases and J 1 base; nucleotides not matched to a gene: 9. For the CDR3, the DNA is TGTGCCAGCAGCTCGCTCGGACAGGATTTTAACTATGGCTACACCTTC. It encodes CASSSLGQDFNYGYTF. The variable domain in full, completed from reference TRBV7-8 and TRBJ1-2, reads GAGVSQSPRYKVAKRGQDVALRCDPISGHVSLFWYQQALGQGPEFLTYFQNEAQLDKSGLPSDRFFAERPEGSVSTLKIQRTQQEDSAVYLCASSSLGQDFNYGYTFGSGTRLTVV.

CDR3 bases: TGTGCCAGCAGAACAGGGGGCGCCGGAGGTCAGCCCCAGCATTTT. Amino acid sequence: CASRTGGAGGQPQHF. V gene TRBV12-3 or TRBV12-4 combines with J gene TRBJ1-5, with 9 bases lining up with TRBD1. This CDR3 region has 15 residues. V lost 6 bases to trimming and J lost 6 bases; unmatched junction nucleotides: 9.